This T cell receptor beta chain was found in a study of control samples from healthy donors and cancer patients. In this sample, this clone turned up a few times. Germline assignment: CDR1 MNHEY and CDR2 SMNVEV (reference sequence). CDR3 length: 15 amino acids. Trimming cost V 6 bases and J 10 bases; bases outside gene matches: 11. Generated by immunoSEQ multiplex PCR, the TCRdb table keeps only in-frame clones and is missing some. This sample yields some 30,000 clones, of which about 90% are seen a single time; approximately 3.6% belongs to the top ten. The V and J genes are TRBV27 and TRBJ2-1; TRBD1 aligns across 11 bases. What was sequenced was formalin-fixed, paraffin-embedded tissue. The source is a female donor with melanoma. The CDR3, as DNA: TGTGCCAGCAGCCGTTCGGGACAGGGGGTAAGGGAGCAGTTCTTC. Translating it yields CASSRSGQGVREQFF.